These 14 T cell receptor beta chains came from one sample sequenced in a study of blood T cell repertoires in COVID-19. Clones were sequenced by immunoSEQ multiplex PCR, and TCRdb holds only the in-frame ones, with some missing. The sample contains 110,000 or so clones, 86% of which appear only once. Material: peripheral blood. The receptor set was obtained from a man in his 70s who had recovered from COVID-19.

The sample holds a few counts of this clone. The chain employs TRBV28 and TRBJ2-7; 7 positions match TRBD1. The germline CDR1 and CDR2 sequences are MDHEN and SYDVKM. The trim removed 3 bases at V and 3 bases at J, leaving 5 bases unmatched. CDR3 length: 14 amino acids. Here the CDR3 DNA reads TGTGCCAGCAGTTTTACGGACAGGATCTACGAGCAGTACTTC. This sequence encodes CASSFTDRIYEQYF.

The chain is built from TRBV10-1 and TRBJ1-2; TRBD1 matches at 10 bases. CDR3 size: 15 residues. Germline CDR1 is WNHNN and CDR2 is SYGVQD (reference sequence). V trimming: 10 bases; J trimming: 6 bases; junction bases outside the gene matches: 14. CDR3 protein: CATWSTGTGENGYTF. DNA of the CDR3: TGCGCCACCTGGTCAACCGGGACAGGGGAAAATGGCTACACCTTC.

The chain carries TRBV7-9 and TRBJ1-5; 10 bases match TRBD1. Germline V gene sequence: CDR1 SEHNR, CDR2 FQNEAQ (reference sequence). The CDR3 consists of 17 residues. After removal of 3 bases from V and 3 bases from J, the junction contained 8 bases not matched to a gene. CDR3 nucleotide sequence: TGTGCCAGCAGCTTCGGGACAGGGGTTTATGACAATCAGCCCCAGCATTTT. This translates into CASSFGTGVYDNQPQHF.

This sequence joins TRBV5-6 and TRBJ2-1; 7 bases agree with TRBD1. This CDR3 contains 14 residues. CDR1 and CDR2 from the germline V gene are SGHDT and YYEEEE. After removal of 4 bases from V and 5 bases from J, the junction contained 6 bases not matched to a gene. CDR3 DNA sequence: TGTGCCAGCAGCGGTACAGGGGAGAACAATGAGCAGTTCTTC. Protein product: CASSGTGENNEQFF. Together with reference TRBV5-6 and TRBJ2-1, the CDR3 gives the full variable domain: DAGVTQSPTHLIKTRGQQVTLRCSPKSGHDTVSWYQQALGQGPQFIFQYYEEEERQRGNFPDRFSGHQFPNYSSELNVNALLLGDSALYLCASSGTGENNEQFFGPGTRLTVL.

The V call is TRBV6-5, the J call TRBJ2-5; the match to TRBD1 covers 8 bases. CDR1 MNHEY and CDR2 SVGAGI come from the germline V gene. CDR3 length: 14 residues. V lost 8 bases, J lost 5 bases, and 10 bases stayed unmatched. The CDR3 region is CASVTGAARETQYF. The CDR3 nucleotides read TGTGCCAGCGTGACAGGGGCCGCCCGGGAGACCCAGTACTTC.

V and J are TRBV7-3 and TRBJ2-7, with TRBD2 matching over 11 bases. The germline V gene has CDR1 SGHTA and CDR2 FQGTGA. The CDR3 is 15 amino acids. V lost 5 bases to trimming and J lost 2 bases; unmatched junction nucleotides: 5. CDR3 nucleotide sequence: TGTGCCAGCAGCCCAACTAGCGGGAGAACCTACGAGCAGTACTTC. Amino acids: CASSPTSGRTYEQYF.

The chain carries TRBV14 and TRBJ2-7; a weak D match, TRBD1 (5 bases). The V end lost 1 base, the J end lost 1 base, and 8 bases lay between the germline ends. Germline V gene data show CDR1 as SGHDN and CDR2 as FVKESK. This CDR3 region has 14 residues. The CDR3 loop reads CASSQVRQSYEQYF. For the CDR3, the DNA is TGTGCCAGCAGCCAAGTCCGACAGTCCTACGAGCAGTACTTC. The full variable domain, its missing parts supplied by reference TRBV14 and TRBJ2-7, is EAGVTQFPSHSVIEKGQTVTLRCDPISGHDNLYWYRRVMGKEIKFLLHFVKESKQDESGMPNNRFLAERTGGTYSTLKVQPAELEDSGVYFCASSQVRQSYEQYFGPGTRLTVT.

The rearrangement joins TRBV3-1 (or the pseudogene TRBV3-2) to TRBJ1-1; D unresolved. V gave up 1 base and J gave up 8 bases, with 14 bases separating them. Looked up from germline, CDR1 is LGHDT and CDR2 is YNNKEL (reference sequence). The CDR3 consists of 14 residues. The CDR3: CASSQGRHNLEAFF. Written as DNA, the CDR3 is TGTGCCAGCAGCCAAGGGAGGCATAACCTCGAAGCTTTCTTT.

The chain combines TRBV2 with TRBJ2-2; D gene uncertain. The CDR3 has 14 residues. Trimming took 7 bases from V and 0 from J, leaving 9 bases between them. Germline CDR1 and CDR2: SNHLY and FYNNEI. The CDR3 bases are TGTGCCAGCACCTTGACAACGAACACCGGGGAGCTGTTTTTT. Translation: CASTLTTNTGELFF.

The rearrangement joins TRBV5-1 to TRBJ2-3; 15 nucleotides align to TRBD2. Unmatched junction bases numbered 6, after V lost 0 bases and J lost 7 bases. This CDR3 is built from 17 residues. The germline CDR1 and CDR2 sequences are SGHRS and YFSETQ. This chain's CDR3 is CASSLGTSGGAVNTQYF. The CDR3 bases are TGCGCCAGCAGCTTGGGGACTAGCGGGGGGGCCGTGAATACGCAGTATTTT.

The chain joins TRBV2 to TRBJ1-2; TRBD1 matches at 11 bases. Germline assignment: CDR1 SNHLY and CDR2 FYNNEI. Unmatched junction bases numbered 10, after V lost 6 bases and J lost 7 bases. The CDR3 runs to 15 residues. This CDR3 is CASRQTGQGAAGYTF. The CDR3 DNA reads as TGTGCCAGCAGGCAAACTGGACAGGGGGCGGCTGGCTACACCTTC.

This chain joins TRBV4-3 and TRBJ2-2; D not certain. The CDR3 totals 15 residues. Trimming cost V 0 bases and J 4 bases, with 9 bases left between them. CDR1 is LGHNA, CDR2 YSLEER, per germline. CDR3 residues: CASSQELSSTGELFF. The CDR3 coding sequence is TGCGCCAGCAGCCAAGAACTTAGCAGCACCGGGGAGCTGTTTTTT.

CDR3 in amino acids: CASRWGSGELFF. The CDR3 coding sequence is TGTGCCAGCCGCTGGGGCTCCGGGGAGCTGTTTTTT. This chain links TRBV12-3 or TRBV12-4 with TRBJ2-2, with D possibly TRBD1 on 5 matching bases. This CDR3 has 12 residues. The germline V and J ends were trimmed by 8 bases and 6 bases, with 10 bases remaining between them.

V usage is TRBV4-3 and J usage is TRBJ1-3, with D uncertain. The germline V and J ends were trimmed by 4 bases and 0 bases, with 16 bases remaining between them. The germline V gene encodes CDR1 LGHNA and CDR2 YSLEER. The CDR3 consists of 17 residues. Here the CDR3 reads CASSLTLLQTSGNTIYF. CDR3 coding DNA: TGCGCCAGCAGCCTCACCCTTTTACAGACCTCTGGAAACACCATATATTTT.